The next 31 T cell receptor beta chains were all read from a single sample in a study of blood T cell repertoires in COVID-19. Only in-frame clones appear in the TCRdb table, and some are missing; sequencing was by immunoSEQ multiplex PCR. The data hold about 380,000 clones, with approximately 90% observed a single time. The sequenced sample was PBMCs or T cells enriched from blood (not recorded which). These receptor sequences come from a woman in her late teens or twenties who had recovered from COVID-19.

The chain has TRBV6-5 and TRBJ1-6, with D unclear. This CDR3 is 16 amino acids long. V gave up 4 bases and J gave up 7 bases, with 17 bases separating them. Germline loops: CDR1 MNHEY, CDR2 SVGAGI. The CDR3 DNA reads TGTGCCAGCAGTTTCGATTCGGGGAATAAAAATTCACCCCTCCACTTT. This gives the protein CASSFDSGNKNSPLHF.

This chain joins TRBV7-9 and TRBJ1-5; D gene unclear. Looked up from germline, CDR1 is SEHNR and CDR2 is FQNEAQ (reference sequence). The CDR3 consists of 13 residues. V was shortened by 5 bases and J by 1 base, with 6 bases between the two germline ends. The CDR3 DNA reads as TGTGCCAGCAGCCCCCAGAGCAATCAGCCCCAGCATTTT. It is translated as CASSPQSNQPQHF.

The rearrangement uses TRBV13 and TRBJ2-5; maybe TRBD1 (6 bases). V gave up 1 base and J gave up 1 base, with 28 bases separating them. This CDR3 is 21 amino acids long. Germline values: CDR1 PRHDT, CDR2 FYEKMQ (reference sequence). The chain's CDR3 is CASSLAVVQAHRDQLQETQYF. The CDR3 nucleotides read TGTGCCAGCAGCTTAGCCGTGGTTCAGGCCCACAGGGATCAGCTCCAAGAGACCCAGTACTTC.

The chain links TRBV11-3 to TRBJ2-7; the D gene is possibly TRBD1 (6 bases). Germline CDR1 SGHNT, CDR2 YENEEA. Trimming left V 2 bases short and J 1 base short, with 9 bases between. This CDR3 has 14 residues. The CDR3 is CASSLSQGSYEQYF. DNA for the CDR3: TGTGCCAGCAGCTTATCCCAGGGGTCCTACGAGCAGTACTTC.

The chain links TRBV3-1 (or the pseudogene TRBV3-2) to TRBJ1-1; weak D call: TRBD1 (5 bases). Germline loops: CDR1 LGHDT, CDR2 YNNKEL (reference sequence). V lost 1 base and J 10 bases, leaving 13 bases between the germline ends. The CDR3 is 13 amino acids. CDR3 in amino acids: CASSQVRQLGAFF. The DNA of the CDR3 is TGTGCCAGCAGCCAAGTGAGACAGCTTGGAGCTTTCTTT.

This chain joins TRBV18 and TRBJ2-1; 9 nucleotides align to TRBD2. The V and J ends lost 3 bases and 6 bases, in that order; junction bases with no gene match: 9. The V gene's germline CDR1 is KGHSH and CDR2 LQKENI. CDR3 length equals 16 residues. Written as DNA, the CDR3 is TGTGCCAGCTCACCCAAAAGCCTAGCGGGGCGCAATGAGCAGTTCTTC. The encoded protein is CASSPKSLAGRNEQFF.

The CDR3 sequence: CASSTLGQGYEQYF. The CDR3 DNA reads TGTGCCAGTAGTACCCTCGGGCAGGGCTACGAGCAGTACTTC. The chain has TRBV19 and TRBJ2-7; tentatively, D is TRBD1 (5 bases). Looked up from germline, CDR1 is LNHDA and CDR2 is SQIVND (reference sequence). Between the trimmed V and J ends, which lost 4 bases and 3 bases, there was a span of 13 bases. This CDR3 has 14 residues. Full variable domain (remainder filled in from reference TRBV19 and TRBJ2-7): DGGITQSPKYLFRKEGQNVTLSCEQNLNHDAMYWYRQDPGQGLRLIYYSQIVNDFQKGDIAEGYSVSREKKESFPLTVTSAQKNPTAFYLCASSTLGQGYEQYFGPGTRLTVT.

V is TRBV5-1 and J is TRBJ2-1; 12 bases align to TRBD2. The ends lost 4 bases at V and 4 bases at J; junction bases unmatched: 15. The CDR3 runs 19 residues. The germline gives CDR1 SGHRS, CDR2 YFSETQ. CDR3 residues: CASSLNPSGGARVYNEQFF. The CDR3 DNA reads as TGCGCCAGCAGCCTGAATCCTAGCGGGGGGGCCCGGGTGTACAATGAGCAGTTCTTC.

The chain employs TRBV25-1 and TRBJ1-2; D is unclear. This CDR3 comprises 15 residues. Germline V CDR1 and CDR2: MGHDK, SYGVNS. V lost 1 base, J lost 4 bases, and 13 bases lay in between. CDR3 protein: CASSESRTASYGYTF. CDR3 in DNA: TGTGCCAGCAGTGAATCAAGAACAGCCTCCTATGGCTACACCTTC.

A few counts support this clone. The chain joins TRBV11-2 to TRBJ2-7, with D uncertain. Germline V lookup: CDR1 SGHAT, CDR2 FQNNGV. The V gene lost 4 bases and the J gene lost 5 bases, with 9 bases spanning the gap. This CDR3 is built from 12 residues. CDR3 sequence (DNA): TGTGCCAGCAGCTCCTTTCGGGACGAGCAGTACTTC. Its translation is CASSSFRDEQYF.

This clone was observed once. J is TRBJ1-1 and V is TRBV9; 7 positions agree with TRBD1. Germline V gene sequence: CDR1 SGDLS, CDR2 YYNGEE. The CDR3 contains 13 residues. With 5 bases clipped from V and 3 bases from J, the junction kept 4 bases outside the gene matches. The CDR3: CASSKQGHTEAFF. The CDR3 DNA follows: TGTGCCAGCAGTAAACAGGGGCACACTGAAGCTTTCTTT.

This clone has a handful of counts. The chain carries TRBV2 and TRBJ1-6; D is unclear. Germline V gene lookup returns CDR1 SNHLY and CDR2 FYNNEI. V gave up 4 bases and J gave up 7 bases, with 5 bases separating them. This CDR3 comprises 12 residues. CDR3 loop: CASSGPNSPLHF. The CDR3 nucleotides are TGTGCCAGCAGTGGTCCAAATTCACCCCTCCACTTT.

V and J are TRBV5-5 and TRBJ2-7; D possibly corresponds to TRBD1 (6 bases). Trimming removed 0 bases from V and 2 bases from J, with 12 bases in between. The length of the CDR3 is 15 residues. CDR1 and CDR2 from the germline V gene are SGHKS and YYEKEE (reference sequence). The CDR3 nucleotides are TGTGCCAGCAGCTTGGGTCCAGGGGTTACCTACGAGCAGTACTTC. Its protein is CASSLGPGVTYEQYF.

The V gene is TRBV5-1, the J gene TRBJ2-3; 11 nucleotides line up with TRBD2. The V segment lost 3 bases and the J segment 6 bases; nucleotides outside the gene matches: 6. CDR1 SGHRS and CDR2 YFSETQ come from the germline V gene. The CDR3 extends over 15 amino acids. CDR3 sequence (DNA): TGCGCCAGCAGCTCACTAGCGGGGGTTGCGGATACGCAGTATTTT. Its translation is CASSSLAGVADTQYF.

The V gene is TRBV5-1, the J gene TRBJ2-2, with unresolved D. Per the germline V gene, CDR1 is SGHRS and CDR2 is YFSETQ. V lost 2 bases and J 4 bases, leaving 9 bases between the germline ends. The length of the CDR3 is 14 residues. In DNA, the CDR3 is TGCGCCAGCAGCTTTAACGAGCGCACCGGGGAGCTGTTTTTT. Translating it yields CASSFNERTGELFF.

CDR3 nucleotide sequence: TGTGCCAGCAGCCAAGTGGGGGCAATCGGAGAGACCCAGTACTTC. Protein product: CASSQVGAIGETQYF. The V call is TRBV4-2, the J call TRBJ2-5; D might be TRBD1 (6 bases). Between the trimmed V and J ends, which lost 1 base and 4 bases, there was a span of 13 bases. This CDR3 spans 15 amino acids. Germline V gene data show CDR1 as LGHNA and CDR2 as YNFKEQ.

The chain is built from TRBV7-9 and TRBJ1-2, with 12 bases fitting TRBD1. Germline V CDR1 and CDR2: SEHNR, FQNEAQ (reference sequence). After removal of 5 bases from V and 4 bases from J, the junction contained 11 bases not matched to a gene. There are 17 residues in the CDR3. Here the CDR3 DNA reads TGTGCCAGCAGCCCCCGGGACAGGGGGCAAAGCGGCTATGGCTACACCTTC. It is translated as CASSPRDRGQSGYGYTF.

The chain employs TRBV7-9 and TRBJ2-3; tentative D call: TRBD2 (6 bases). The germline V gene encodes CDR1 SEHNR and CDR2 FQNEAQ (reference sequence). Trimming stripped 4 bases from V and 2 bases from J, with 13 bases between. The CDR3 consists of 15 residues. This CDR3 reads CASSSTRITTDTQYF. CDR3 DNA: TGTGCCAGCAGCTCGACTAGGATTACCACAGATACGCAGTATTTT.

The V gene is TRBV7-3, the J gene TRBJ2-3; the D gene is possibly TRBD2 (5 bases). The CDR3 covers 12 residues. The germline V gene encodes CDR1 SGHTA and CDR2 FQGTGA. V was shortened by 4 bases and J by 7 bases, with 9 bases between the two germline ends. As DNA, the CDR3 is TGTGCCAGCAGCTCCCCGGGGAATACGCAGTATTTT. Protein sequence: CASSSPGNTQYF.

This chain links TRBV19 with TRBJ1-5, with D unclear. V dropped 3 bases and J dropped 7 bases, with 19 bases sitting between them. The germline gives CDR1 LNHDA, CDR2 SQIVND (reference sequence). The CDR3 runs to 16 residues. The CDR3 bases are TGTGCCAGTAGTATTGAAGTGTGGAGGGCGAAACAGCCCCAGCATTTT. Its protein is CASSIEVWRAKQPQHF. Filled out from reference TRBV19 and TRBJ1-5, the complete variable domain reads DGGITQSPKYLFRKEGQNVTLSCEQNLNHDAMYWYRQDPGQGLRLIYYSQIVNDFQKGDIAEGYSVSREKKESFPLTVTSAQKNPTAFYLCASSIEVWRAKQPQHFGDGTRLSIL.

This clone was recorded only once. The chain has TRBV12-3 or TRBV12-4 and TRBJ1-1; 8 bases match TRBD1. The V and J ends lost 6 bases and 7 bases, in that order; junction bases with no gene match: 7. This CDR3 region has 13 residues. The CDR3 protein is CASSPDRGFEAFF. As DNA, the CDR3 is TGTGCCAGCAGCCCCGACAGGGGTTTTGAAGCTTTCTTT.

The chain combines TRBV6-6 with TRBJ2-7; TRBD1 agrees at 8 bases. This CDR3 comprises 14 residues. With 7 bases clipped from V and 0 bases from J, the junction kept 5 bases outside the gene matches. The germline V gene encodes CDR1 MNHNY and CDR2 SVGAGI (reference sequence). The CDR3, as DNA: TGTGCCAGCACCTCAGGACAGGGCTCCTACGAGCAGTACTTC. Protein product: CASTSGQGSYEQYF.

The chain carries TRBV5-8 and TRBJ2-5; D is perhaps TRBD1 (5 bases). Trimming took off 0 bases at V and 3 bases at J, with 9 bases between the two ends. In germline, CDR1 is SGHTS, CDR2 YDEGEE. This CDR3 region has 14 residues. The DNA for the CDR3 is TGTGCCAGCAGCTTGGCAGGGTTCGAAGAGACCCAGTACTTC. Protein sequence: CASSLAGFEETQYF.

The genes are TRBV3-1 (or the pseudogene TRBV3-2) and TRBJ1-2; D not resolved. This CDR3 contains 16 residues. Trimming stripped 5 bases from V and 4 bases from J, with 20 bases between. Per the germline V gene, CDR1 is LGHDT and CDR2 is YNNKEL (reference sequence). The CDR3 region is CASSSPRIQALYGYTF. Written as DNA, the CDR3 is TGTGCCAGCAGCTCCCCACGGATCCAGGCGCTCTATGGCTACACCTTC.

This chain joins TRBV7-8 and TRBJ1-1, with 8 nucleotides matching TRBD1. The CDR3 length is 15 residues. Germline-derived CDR1 and CDR2 are SGHVS and FQNEAQ. The junction had 9 bases not matched to a gene; V was cut back by 5 bases and J by 4 bases. Written as DNA, the CDR3 is TGTGCCAGCAGCCCGGACAGGGTTCCTTTCACTGAAGCTTTCTTT. It encodes CASSPDRVPFTEAFF.

The rearrangement uses TRBV5-1 and TRBJ1-1, with 9 bases aligning to TRBD1. V was pared by 4 bases and J by 3 bases, with 4 bases of the junction left unmatched. Germline V gives CDR1 SGHRS, CDR2 YFSETQ. The CDR3 is 14 residues long. CDR3 protein: CASSGDRADTEAFF. The CDR3 region has the DNA TGCGCCAGCAGCGGGGACAGGGCTGACACTGAAGCTTTCTTT. Full variable domain (remainder filled in from reference TRBV5-1 and TRBJ1-1): KAGVTQTPRYLIKTRGQQVTLSCSPISGHRSVSWYQQTPGQGLQFLFEYFSETQRNKGNFPGRFSGRQFSNSRSEMNVSTLELGDSALYLCASSGDRADTEAFFGQGTRLTVV.

The CDR3 loop is CASSVGTGDPPLHF. CDR3 bases: TGTGCCAGCAGCGTGGGGACAGGGGACCCACCCCTCCACTTT. This chain links TRBV9 with TRBJ1-6; TRBD1 matches at 10 bases. Trimming at V came to 2 bases and at J to 11 bases, leaving 4 bases not matched to a gene. CDR3 length: 14 amino acids. Germline CDR1 is SGDLS and CDR2 is YYNGEE.

The chain has TRBV7-2 and TRBJ1-1; D unclear. Germline V gene lookup returns CDR1 SGHTA and CDR2 FQGNSA. The germline V and J ends were trimmed by 2 bases and 1 base, with 11 bases remaining between them. CDR3 length: 15 amino acids. The chain's CDR3 is CASSLKGGENTEAFF. Written as DNA, the CDR3 is TGTGCCAGCAGCTTAAAAGGCGGGGAGAACACTGAAGCTTTCTTT.

This chain links TRBV24-1 with TRBJ1-3, with D maybe TRBD1 (5 bases). Germline V gene lookup returns CDR1 KGHDR and CDR2 SFDVKD. V lost 10 bases, J lost 0 bases, and 18 bases lay in between. The CDR3 length is 16 residues. The CDR3 region has the DNA TGTGCCACATCGGGACTCCTGACGTACTCTGGAAACACCATATATTTT. Residues: CATSGLLTYSGNTIYF.

This clone was seen more than once but under ten times. The chain combines TRBV2 with TRBJ1-4; TRBD1 is a possible D gene (6 bases). The CDR3 covers 14 residues. V lost 3 bases and J 2 bases, leaving 7 bases between the germline ends. The germline V gene has CDR1 SNHLY and CDR2 FYNNEI. CDR3 amino acids: CASSDRGTNEKLFF. The CDR3 DNA is TGTGCCAGCAGTGACAGGGGTACTAATGAAAAACTGTTTTTT.

The V call is TRBV5-6, the J call TRBJ2-3, with D possibly TRBD1 on 6 matching bases. The CDR3 contains 15 residues. V lost 4 bases and J lost 4, with 16 bases in between. CDR1 and CDR2 from the germline V gene are SGHDT and YYEEEE. The CDR3 DNA reads as TGTGCCAGCAGCCAAAAGGGACACGATTCAGATACGCAGTATTTT. Translated: CASSQKGHDSDTQYF.